The clone carrying this T cell receptor beta chain was counted ten times or more. The authors produced cDNA by 5'RACE using 10-nucleotide random UMIs. TCRdb processed the 5' RACE reads anew with MiXCR; each CDR3 protein has one entry. The sample yields fewer than 60,000 distinct CDR3 sequences, roughly 3.8% seen once. This sample is drawn from a study of neurological immune-mediated disorders. This CDR3 region has 16 residues. Germline CDR1 reads MGHRA; CDR2 reads YSYEKL. The V segment lost 0 bases and the J segment 6 bases; nucleotides outside the gene matches: 11. V and J are TRBV4-1 and TRBJ2-7, with 7 bases lining up with TRBD1. The sample consisted of PBMCs. This clonotype was obtained from a man aged 55 to 69 with multiple sclerosis. Here the CDR3 reads CASSQDRAGGVTEQYF. The CDR3 nucleotides are TGCGCCAGCAGCCAAGATCGGGCAGGGGGAGTAACCGAGCAGTACTTC.